Included here is one TCR beta chain sequence, with context. There are a few counts of this clonotype. This receptor's antigen is unknown. Base qualities were left out, and no much larger clone turns up one base away. Cut back by 0 bases and 0 bases, the V and J ends lie 8 bases apart. CDR1 and CDR2 (DFQATT, SNEGSKA) derive from the germline V gene (reference sequence). The cysteine opens and the phenylalanine closes a CDR3 of 14 amino acids. The sequence is cut down to CDR3 DNA, 42 bases in frame from base 1. This record belongs to a study of T-cell reconstitution after alpha-beta-depleted transplantation in children (TCRdb year 2016). About the study as a whole: Using TCR repertoire profiling, the study quantitatively followed how T-cell immune reconstitution unfolded in children after TCRalphabeta/CD19-depleted allogeneic hematopoietic cell transplantation.

Receptor amplification or capture employed PCR. This sample was sequenced with an Illumina HiSeq 2500. TCR library preparation used molecular barcoding, with unique molecular identifiers applied to normalize quantification of the TCRbeta repertoire. TCRdb reanalyzed the raw reads on its own, using fastp at Q25 for trimming and MiXCR for clone calling, and kept in-frame beta chains. Duplicate CDR3 protein sequences are folded into a single record with the most common DNA and genes. This sample holds 250,000 to 350,000 distinct CDR3 sequences; over 8% were observed only once. Together, the top ten hold about 9.5% of the sample.

Specimen: PBMCs from the stem cell graft donor, collected from the stem cell graft. Recombination linked TRBV20-1 to TRBJ1-1, with the D gene not confidently named. This receptor was obtained from a human donor who donated a stem cell graft to a child with SCID. The CDR3 region reads CSARDPWVNTEAFF. The DNA sequence is as follows: TGCAGTGCTAGAGATCCATGGGTGAACACTGAAGCTTTCTTT.